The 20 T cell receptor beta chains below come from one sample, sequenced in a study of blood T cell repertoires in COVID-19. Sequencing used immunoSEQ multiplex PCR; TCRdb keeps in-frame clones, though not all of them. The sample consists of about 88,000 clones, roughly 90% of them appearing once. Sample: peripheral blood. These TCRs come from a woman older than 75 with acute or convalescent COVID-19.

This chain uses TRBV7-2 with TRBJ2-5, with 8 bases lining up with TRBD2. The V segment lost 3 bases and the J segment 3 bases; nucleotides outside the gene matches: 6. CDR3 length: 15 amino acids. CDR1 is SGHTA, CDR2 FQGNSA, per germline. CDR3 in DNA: TGTGCCAGCAGCTTTGGTATGGGACTAGAAGAGACCCAGTACTTC. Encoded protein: CASSFGMGLEETQYF.

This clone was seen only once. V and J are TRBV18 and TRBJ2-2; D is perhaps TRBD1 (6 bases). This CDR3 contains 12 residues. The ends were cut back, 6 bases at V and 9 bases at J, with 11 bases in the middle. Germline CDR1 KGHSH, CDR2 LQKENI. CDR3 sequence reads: CASSPDRRELFF. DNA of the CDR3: TGTGCCAGCTCCCCCGACAGGAGGGAGCTGTTTTTT.

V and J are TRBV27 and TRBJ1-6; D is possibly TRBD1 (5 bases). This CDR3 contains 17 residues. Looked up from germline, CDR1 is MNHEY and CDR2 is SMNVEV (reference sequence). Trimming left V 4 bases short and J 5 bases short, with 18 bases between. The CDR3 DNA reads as TGTGCCAGCAGTTCCTTTTCCCTGGCAGGGAATAATTCACCCCTCCACTTT. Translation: CASSSFSLAGNNSPLHF.

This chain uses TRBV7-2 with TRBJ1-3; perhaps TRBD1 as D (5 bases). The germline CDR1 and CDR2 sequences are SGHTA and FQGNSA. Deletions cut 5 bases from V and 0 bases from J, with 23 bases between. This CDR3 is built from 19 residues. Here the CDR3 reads CASSRRGTLTLSSGNTIYF. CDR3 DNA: TGTGCCAGCAGCCGCCGCGGGACTCTAACATTGAGCTCTGGAAACACCATATATTTT.

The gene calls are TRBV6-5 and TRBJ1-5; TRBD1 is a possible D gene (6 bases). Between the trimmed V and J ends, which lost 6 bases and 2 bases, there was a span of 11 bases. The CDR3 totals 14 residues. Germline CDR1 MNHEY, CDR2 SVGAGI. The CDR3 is CASRPGQRNQPQHF. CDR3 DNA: TGTGCCAGCAGACCCGGACAGCGCAATCAGCCCCAGCATTTT.

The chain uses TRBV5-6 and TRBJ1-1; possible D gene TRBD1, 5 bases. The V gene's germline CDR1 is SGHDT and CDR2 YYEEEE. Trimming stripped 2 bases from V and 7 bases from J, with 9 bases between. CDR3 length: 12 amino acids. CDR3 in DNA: TGTGCCAGCAGCTTTGCGGGGCTTGAAGCTTTCTTT. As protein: CASSFAGLEAFF.

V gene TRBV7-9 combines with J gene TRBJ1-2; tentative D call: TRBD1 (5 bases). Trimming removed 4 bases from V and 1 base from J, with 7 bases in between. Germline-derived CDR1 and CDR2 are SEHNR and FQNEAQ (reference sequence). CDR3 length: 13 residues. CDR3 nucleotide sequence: TGTGCCAGCAGCTACGACAGTAACTATGGCTACACCTTC. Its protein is CASSYDSNYGYTF.

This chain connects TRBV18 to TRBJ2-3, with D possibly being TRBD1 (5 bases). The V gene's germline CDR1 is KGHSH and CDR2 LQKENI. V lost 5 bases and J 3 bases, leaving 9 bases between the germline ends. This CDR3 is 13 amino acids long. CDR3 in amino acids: CASSIRQTDTQYF. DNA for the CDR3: TGTGCCAGCTCAATAAGACAGACAGATACGCAGTATTTT.

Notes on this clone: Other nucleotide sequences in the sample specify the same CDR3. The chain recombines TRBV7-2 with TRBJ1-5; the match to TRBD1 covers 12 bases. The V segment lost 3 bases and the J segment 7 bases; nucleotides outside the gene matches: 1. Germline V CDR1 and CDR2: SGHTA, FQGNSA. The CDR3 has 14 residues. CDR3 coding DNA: TGTGCCAGCAGCTTGGGACAGGGGGCCCAGCCCCAGCATTTT. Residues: CASSLGQGAQPQHF. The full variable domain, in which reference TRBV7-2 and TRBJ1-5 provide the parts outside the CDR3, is GAGVSQSPSNKVTEKGKDVELRCDPISGHTALYWYRQSLGQGLEFLIYFQGNSAPDKSGLPSDRFSAERTGGSVSTLTIQRTQQEDSAVYLCASSLGQGAQPQHFGDGTRLSIL.

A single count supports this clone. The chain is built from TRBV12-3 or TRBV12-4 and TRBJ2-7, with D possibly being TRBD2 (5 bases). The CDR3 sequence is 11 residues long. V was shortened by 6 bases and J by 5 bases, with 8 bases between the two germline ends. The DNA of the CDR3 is TGTGCCAGCAGACTAGGTGACGAGCAGTACTTC. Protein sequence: CASRLGDEQYF.

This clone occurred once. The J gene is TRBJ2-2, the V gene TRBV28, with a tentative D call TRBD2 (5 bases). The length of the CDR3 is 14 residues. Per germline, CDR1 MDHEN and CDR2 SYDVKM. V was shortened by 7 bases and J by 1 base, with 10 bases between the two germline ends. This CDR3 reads CASKGSWNTGELFF. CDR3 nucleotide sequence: TGTGCCAGCAAAGGGAGCTGGAACACCGGGGAGCTGTTTTTT.

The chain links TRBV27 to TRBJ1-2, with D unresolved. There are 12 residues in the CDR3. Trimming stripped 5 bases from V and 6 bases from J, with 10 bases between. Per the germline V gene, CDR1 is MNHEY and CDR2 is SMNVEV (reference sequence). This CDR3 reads CASSGPYNGYTF. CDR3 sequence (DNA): TGTGCCAGCAGTGGCCCGTATAATGGCTACACCTTC.

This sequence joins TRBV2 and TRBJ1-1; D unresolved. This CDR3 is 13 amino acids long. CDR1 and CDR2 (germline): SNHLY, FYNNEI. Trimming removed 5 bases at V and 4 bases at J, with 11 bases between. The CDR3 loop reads CASSSEGGTEAFF. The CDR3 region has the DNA TGTGCCAGCAGTTCAGAGGGTGGCACTGAAGCTTTCTTT.

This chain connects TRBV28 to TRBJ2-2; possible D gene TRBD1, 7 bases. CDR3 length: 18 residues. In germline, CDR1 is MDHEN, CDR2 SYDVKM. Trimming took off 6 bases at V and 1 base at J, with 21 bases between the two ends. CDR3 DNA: TGTGCCAGCAGCCCCTTCGGCCCAGGGGGGAGGAACACCGGGGAGCTGTTTTTT. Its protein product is CASSPFGPGGRNTGELFF.

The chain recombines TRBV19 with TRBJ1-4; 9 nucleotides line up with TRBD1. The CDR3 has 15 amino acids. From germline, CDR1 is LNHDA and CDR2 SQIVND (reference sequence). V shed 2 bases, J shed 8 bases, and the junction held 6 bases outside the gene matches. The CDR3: CASSIQAGTGEKLFF. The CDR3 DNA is TGTGCCAGTAGTATACAGGCAGGGACAGGGGAAAAACTGTTTTTT.

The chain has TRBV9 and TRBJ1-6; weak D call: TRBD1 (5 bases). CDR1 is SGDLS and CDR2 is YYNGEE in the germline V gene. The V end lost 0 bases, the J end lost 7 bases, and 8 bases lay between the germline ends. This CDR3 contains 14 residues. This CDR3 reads CASSVGDFNSPLHF. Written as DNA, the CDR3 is TGTGCCAGCAGCGTAGGGGACTTCAATTCACCCCTCCACTTT.

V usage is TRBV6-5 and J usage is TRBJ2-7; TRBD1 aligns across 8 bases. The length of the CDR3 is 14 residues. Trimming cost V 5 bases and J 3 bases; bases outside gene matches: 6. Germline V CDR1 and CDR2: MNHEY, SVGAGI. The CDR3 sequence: CASSPLTGDYEQYF. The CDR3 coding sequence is TGTGCCAGCAGTCCCTTGACAGGGGACTACGAGCAGTACTTC.

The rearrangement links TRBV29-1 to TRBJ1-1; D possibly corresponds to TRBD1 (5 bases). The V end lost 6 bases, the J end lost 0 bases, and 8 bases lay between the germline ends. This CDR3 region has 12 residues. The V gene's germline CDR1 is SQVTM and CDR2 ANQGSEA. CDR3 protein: CSVYRLNTEAFF. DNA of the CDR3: TGCAGCGTCTACAGGTTGAACACTGAAGCTTTCTTT.

This CDR3 reads CASSQFGEGEGFHSPLHF. The CDR3 DNA reads TGTGCCAGCTCACAATTCGGCGAGGGCGAAGGGTTTCATTCACCCCTCCACTTT. The chain combines TRBV18 with TRBJ1-6; D remains unclear. Deletions cut 4 bases from V and 8 bases from J, with 24 bases between. Germline CDR1 KGHSH, CDR2 LQKENI. The CDR3 is 18 residues long.

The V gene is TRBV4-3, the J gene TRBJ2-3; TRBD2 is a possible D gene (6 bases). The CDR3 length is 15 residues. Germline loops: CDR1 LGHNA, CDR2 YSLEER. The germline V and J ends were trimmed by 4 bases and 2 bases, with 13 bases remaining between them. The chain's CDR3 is CASSPTSSLTDTQYF. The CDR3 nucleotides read TGCGCCAGCAGCCCGACTAGTTCCCTCACAGATACGCAGTATTTT.